This is a list of T cell receptor beta chains from one sample in a study of blood T cell repertoires in COVID-19. Data came from immunoSEQ multiplex PCR; TCRdb stores just in-frame clones and leaves some out. Among about 200,000 clones, around 86% were seen once, and the ten largest hold around 6.9%. The sequenced sample was peripheral blood. The receptors were gathered from a man in his 60s who had recovered from COVID-19. Each CDR3 is given with its conserved first and last residue. D genes are given only for firm matches. Clone size is stated in some rows and not others, as once, few, many or a class when expanded.

>TRBV9|TRBD1|TRBJ2-7|once
TGTGCCAGCAGCCCCAGATGGACAGGGTCTGACGAGCAGTACTTC
CASSPRWTGSDEQYF
>TRBV6-2/TRBV6-3|.|TRBJ1-2|.
TGTGCCAGCAGTCTAGGGACTCGCGCGTGGAACCACTATGGCTACACCTTC
CASSLGTRAWNHYGYTF
>TRBV7-3|TRBD2|TRBJ2-1|.
TGTGCCAGCAGCCCTAGCGGACACAATGAGCAGTTCTTC
CASSPSGHNEQFF
>TRBV18|TRBD1|TRBJ2-7|.
TGTGCCAGCTCACCGGGGACAGGACTCTCCTACGAGCAGTACTTC
CASSPGTGLSYEQYF
>TRBV7-2|TRBD1|TRBJ1-2|.
TGTGCCAGCAGAAGACAGGGGGCGGCGACCAGCTACACCTTC
CASRRQGAATSYTF
>TRBV7-9|.|TRBJ1-3|.
TGTGCCAGCAGCTTGGGGCAACGGCCCATATATTTT
CASSLGQRPIYF
>TRBV7-8|TRBD2|TRBJ2-3|.
TGTGCCAGCAGCCCTCGGGCCAGTAGCGGGGGCACAGATACGCAGTATTTT
CASSPRASSGGTDTQYF
>TRBV6-2/TRBV6-3|.|TRBJ2-7|.
TGTGCCAGCAGTTACAGGGGGGGAAGCTCCTACGAGCAGTACTTC
CASSYRGGSSYEQYF
>TRBV9|.|TRBJ2-2|.
TGTGCCAGCAGCGTAGATCGGCCAGGGGTATCAGGGGAGCTGTTTTTT
CASSVDRPGVSGELFF
>TRBV25-1|.|TRBJ2-1|.
TGTGCCAGCAGTATAGAGTATGAGCAGTTCTTC
CASSIEYEQFF
>TRBV6-5|.|TRBJ1-2|.
TGTGCCAGCAGGGTCACGAGAGACTATGGCTACACCTTC
CASRVTRDYGYTF
>TRBV6-2/TRBV6-3|TRBD2|TRBJ2-7|.
TGTGCCAGCAGTTTTAGGCTAGCGGGCTTCTACGAGCAGTACTTC
CASSFRLAGFYEQYF
>TRBV19|.|TRBJ2-1|.
TGTGCCAGTGGAACCGGGGTGGGGGCCCCCTACAATGAGCAGTTCTTC
CASGTGVGAPYNEQFF
>TRBV2|TRBD2|TRBJ2-3|.
TGTGCCAGCAGTGACTGGGGACTAGCGGGGGGAAAAGATACGCAGTATTTT
CASSDWGLAGGKDTQYF
>TRBV19|.|TRBJ1-3|.
TGTGCCAGTAGTATTACACAGGGAAACGGAAACACCATATATTTT
CASSITQGNGNTIYF
>TRBV5-6|.|TRBJ1-5|once
TGTGCCAGCAGCCGACAGGACCGTCAGCCCCAGCATTTT
CASSRQDRQPQHF
>TRBV7-3|TRBD1|TRBJ2-5|.
TGTGCCAGCAGCTTATCCGGACAGGGCAGGGAGACCCAGTACTTC
CASSLSGQGRETQYF
>TRBV6-6|.|TRBJ2-2|once
TGTGCCAGCAGTTTCAGGACAGCTCCTTTGTCCGGGGAGCTGTTTTTT
CASSFRTAPLSGELFF
>TRBV5-1|.|TRBJ2-2|.
TGCGCCAGCAGCGAGCCCGGACAGACTCCCGTCGGGGAGCTGTTTTTT
CASSEPGQTPVGELFF
>TRBV15|TRBD2|TRBJ2-5|.
TGTGCCACCAGCAGTCCGCTAGCGGGGGCTGTTAAAGAGACCCAGTACTTC
CATSSPLAGAVKETQYF
>TRBV5-1|TRBD2|TRBJ2-7|.
TGCGCCAGCAGCGTGAATCTCGGGGGGTGGCAGTACTTC
CASSVNLGGWQYF
>TRBV7-3|.|TRBJ2-3|.
TGTGCCAGCAAGGAGGGTAGCACAGATACGCAGTATTTT
CASKEGSTDTQYF
>TRBV19|.|TRBJ2-7|.
TGTGCCAGTAGTATAGCTAAGGGGGTTACCTACGAGCAGTACTTC
CASSIAKGVTYEQYF
>TRBV6-1|.|TRBJ1-5|.
TGTGCCAGCAGTGAAGCGACTACCGGGTCCCCAATGCGGCCCCAGCATTTT
CASSEATTGSPMRPQHF
>TRBV5-1|TRBD2|TRBJ2-1|.
TGCGCCAGCAGCTTGAGGACTAGCGGGGGCAATGAGCAGTTCTTC
CASSLRTSGGNEQFF
>TRBV5-1|.|TRBJ1-6|.
TGCGCCAGCAGCTTGTCGAGTTTGGGAGATTCACCCCTCCACTTT
CASSLSSLGDSPLHF